This T cell receptor (beta chain) emerged from a study of T cell changes during pregnancy in multiple sclerosis. From germline, CDR1 is GTSNPN and CDR2 SVGIG (reference sequence). Trimming shortened V by 0 bases and J by 7 bases, and 10 bases separated the two germline ends. CDR3 size: 13 residues. Sequencing used immunoSEQ multiplex PCR; TCRdb keeps in-frame clones, though not all of them. The table includes tens of thousands of clones, roughly 87% detected once. The specimen comprised peripheral blood, sampled in the first trimester of pregnancy. This clonotype was obtained from a female donor with multiple sclerosis, enrolled in a pregnancy study. The V call is TRBV30, the J call TRBJ2-1, with D tentatively TRBD2 (6 bases). The CDR3 nucleotides are TGTGCCTGGAGTGTTGGGACTCGGAATGAGCAGTTCTTC. Translated, it gives CAWSVGTRNEQFF. Looking up the rest from reference TRBV30 and TRBJ2-1 gives the full variable domain: SQTIHQWPATLVQPVGSPLSLECTVEGTSNPNLYWYRQAAGRGLQLLFYSVGIGQISSEVPQNLSASRPQDRQFILSSKKLLLSDSGFYLCAWSVGTRNEQFFGPGTRLTVL.